This TCR beta chain was sequenced during a study of T cells after yellow fever vaccination. Germline V gives CDR1 DFQATT, CDR2 SNEGSKA (reference sequence). The germline V and J ends were trimmed by 0 bases and 3 bases, with 21 bases remaining between them. CDR3 length equals 17 residues. 5'RACE template switching generated TCR cDNA, adding a universal primer site and UMIs. TCRdb processed the 5' RACE reads anew with MiXCR; each CDR3 protein has one entry. The table shows roughly 500,000 distinct CDR3 sequences, with about a fifth occurring only once. Sample: PBMCs, taken 15 days after the yellow fever booster vaccination. The chain employs TRBV20-1 and TRBJ2-7; maybe TRBD2 (6 bases). The sequence was collected from a man aged 25 to 40 who received the YFV17D yellow fever vaccine. This CDR3 is CSARDLKVGGSVYEQYF. CDR3 coding DNA: TGCAGTGCTAGAGATCTGAAAGTTGGAGGGAGCGTCTACGAGCAGTACTTC.